A single TCR beta chain is shown here with its context. Assay used: immunoSEQ multiplex PCR; TCRdb lists only in-frame clones, some missing. The repertoire has about 79,000 clones, approximately 94% of them found once; the top ten carry around 10%. The record originates from a study of OX40 agonist ivuxolimab in advanced cancers. The overall study: Having had anti-PD-1, anti-PD-L1 or anti-CTLA-4 therapy before was allowed, and roughly 40% had some.

The V end was cut by 2 bases, the J end by 7 bases, with 3 bases between. In germline, CDR1 is SEHNR, CDR2 FQNEAQ (reference sequence). The CDR3 extends over 11 amino acids. The clonotype was recovered from an adult with an advanced solid tumor such as melanoma, head and neck, liver or kidney cancer. The rearrangement uses TRBV7-9 and TRBJ2-1; D is uncertain. The sample was CD4+ or CD8+ T cells sorted from blood, taken in a trial of the OX40 agonist ivuxolimab. The CDR3 sequence is CASSLLNEQFF. In nucleotides, the CDR3 is TGTGCCAGCAGCTTACTTAATGAGCAGTTCTTC.